These 30 T cell receptor beta chains originate from one sample sequenced in a study of vaccination and CD4 T cells after COVID-19. The Oncomine TCR Beta short-read assay sequenced DNA from cultured CD4+ T cells. TCRdb itself ran the PCR reads through MiXCR, one entry per CDR3 protein. The sample contains 15,000 to 20,000 distinct CDR3 sequences, approximately 78% of which appear only once. For these TCRs, the target antigens are not known. Treatment here: approximately 9-day PBMC culture with coronavirus spike peptide pools or control peptides (ViraFEST assay). Sequences were derived from CD4+ T cells from blood, cultured in vitro, sampled after SARS-CoV-2 vaccination. The origin of the receptors is a human donor who received a COVID-19 vaccine.

This sequence joins TRBV5-5 and TRBJ1-2; D is unclear. CDR3 length equals 13 residues. The V gene lost 1 base and the J gene lost 6 bases, with 10 bases spanning the gap. CDR1 and CDR2 from the germline V gene are SGHKS and YYEKEE (reference sequence). CDR3 sequence: CASSLSPGDGYTF. The CDR3 nucleotides are TGTGCCAGCAGCTTGTCACCCGGGGATGGCTACACCTTC.

The chain combines TRBV7-2 with TRBJ1-5; 7 nucleotides line up with TRBD1. The CDR3 runs to 15 residues. Trimming removed 6 bases from V and 1 base from J; junction bases left unmatched: 6. Germline assignment: CDR1 SGHTA and CDR2 FQGNSA. CDR3 coding DNA: TGTGCCAGCAGAAGACAGGGTCTCAGCAATCAGCCCCAGCATTTT. Translating it yields CASRRQGLSNQPQHF.

This sequence joins TRBV5-4 and TRBJ2-5, with 10 positions matching TRBD1. The CDR3 length is 14 residues. The ends lost 5 bases at V and 5 bases at J; junction bases unmatched: 6. Germline CDR1 is SGHNT and CDR2 is YYREEE (reference sequence). CDR3 DNA sequence: TGTGCCAGCAGGTCGGACAGGGGGTTCGAGACCCAGTACTTC. This gives the protein CASRSDRGFETQYF.

This clonotype occurred once. The chain uses TRBV10-1 and TRBJ2-1, with 9 bases identical to TRBD2. The germline V gene has CDR1 WNHNN and CDR2 SYGVQD (reference sequence). V shed 5 bases and J 6 bases; nucleotides not matched to a gene: 2. The CDR3 is 13 amino acids. The CDR3 loop is CASSRRGGNEQFF. CDR3 bases: TGCGCCAGCAGTCGGCGGGGGGGCAATGAGCAGTTCTTC.

V usage is TRBV20-1 and J usage is TRBJ1-5, with 8 nucleotides matching TRBD1. The J segment lost 4 bases and the V segment lost 6 bases, leaving 8 bases of the junction unmatched. The germline gives CDR1 DFQATT, CDR2 SNEGSKA (reference sequence). The CDR3 runs 14 residues. The CDR3 DNA follows: TGCAGTGCGCCATCAGGGGGCGCTAATCAGCCCCAGCATTTT. It specifies CSAPSGGANQPQHF.

The rearrangement joins TRBV2 to TRBJ1-2, with 7 bases aligning to TRBD1. The CDR3 length is 14 residues. The J segment lost 3 bases and the V segment lost 4 bases, leaving 5 bases of the junction unmatched. Germline V lookup: CDR1 SNHLY, CDR2 FYNNEI. The CDR3 DNA reads as TGTGCCAGCAGTGCTGGCAGGGGGGACTATGGCTACACCTTC. It encodes CASSAGRGDYGYTF.

A few counts support this clonotype. V and J are TRBV30 and TRBJ1-2; no definite D call. In germline, CDR1 is GTSNPN, CDR2 SVGIG (reference sequence). V was shortened by 0 bases and J by 7 bases, with 21 bases between the two germline ends. This CDR3 is built from 16 residues. CDR3 region: CAWSVQGLGSRSGYTF. CDR3 DNA: TGTGCCTGGAGTGTACAAGGGCTAGGTTCACGGAGTGGCTACACCTTC. Full variable domain (remainder filled in from reference TRBV30 and TRBJ1-2): SQTIHQWPATLVQPVGSPLSLECTVEGTSNPNLYWYRQAAGRGLQLLFYSVGIGQISSEVPQNLSASRPQDRQFILSSKKLLLSDSGFYLCAWSVQGLGSRSGYTFGSGTRLTVV.

This clonotype was counted a few times. The rearrangement uses TRBV2 and TRBJ2-7, with D hard to call. Germline V gene data show CDR1 as SNHLY and CDR2 as FYNNEI. CDR3 length: 11 residues. V gave up 4 bases and J gave up 6 bases, with 7 bases separating them. The CDR3 DNA sequence: TGTGCCAGCAGTGGGCGGCTCGAGCAGTACTTC. Its translation: CASSGRLEQYF.

The chain employs TRBV10-1 and TRBJ2-1; 11 bases are a match to TRBD1. V shed 6 bases, J shed 1 base, and the junction held 2 bases outside the gene matches. The germline V gene has CDR1 WNHNN and CDR2 SYGVQD (reference sequence). This CDR3 region has 15 residues. CDR3 residues: CASRGTGGSYNEQFF. CDR3 sequence (DNA): TGCGCCAGCAGGGGGACAGGGGGTTCCTACAATGAGCAGTTCTTC.

CDR3 residues: CSGTQGDTEAFF. CDR3 DNA sequence: TGCAGCGGCACTCAGGGAGACACTGAAGCTTTCTTT. The J gene is TRBJ1-1, the V gene TRBV29-1; D possibly corresponds to TRBD1 (5 bases). Germline-derived CDR1 and CDR2 are SQVTM and ANQGSEA. Trimming stripped 7 bases from V and 3 bases from J, with 12 bases between. The CDR3 sequence is 12 residues long. The entire variable domain, with the rest obtained from reference TRBV29-1 and TRBJ1-1, is as follows: SAVISQKPSRDICQRGTSLTIQCQVDSQVTMMFWYRQQPGQSLTLIATANQGSEATYESGFVIDKFPISRPNLTFSTLTVSNMSPEDSSIYLCSGTQGDTEAFFGQGTRLTVV.

V gene TRBV24-1 combines with J gene TRBJ2-3; the D is unclear. The ends were cut back, 4 bases at V and 8 bases at J, with 9 bases in the middle. Germline CDR1 reads KGHDR; CDR2 reads SFDVKD. The CDR3 has 12 amino acids. The CDR3 DNA reads as TGTGCCACCAGTGAAACCGCCGGTACGCAGTATTTT. It encodes CATSETAGTQYF.

The CDR3 DNA follows: TGTGCCTGGACCGGACAGGGCAGCTACTATGGCTACACCTTC. Protein: CAWTGQGSYYGYTF. The V call is TRBV30, the J call TRBJ1-2; TRBD1 matches at 8 bases. The CDR3 is 14 amino acids. Germline V gives CDR1 GTSNPN, CDR2 SVGIG (reference sequence). Trimming took 4 bases from V and 3 from J; bases not matched to a gene: 7.

The V gene is TRBV19, the J gene TRBJ2-2, with 8 nucleotides matching TRBD1. Per the germline V gene, CDR1 is LNHDA and CDR2 is SQIVND (reference sequence). J gave up 6 bases and V 3 bases, and 6 bases lay outside the gene matches. CDR3 length: 15 amino acids. CDR3 residues: CASSIQGARAGELFF. The CDR3 region has the DNA TGTGCCAGTAGTATTCAGGGGGCGCGGGCCGGGGAGCTGTTTTTT. The variable domain in full, with the rest retrieved from reference TRBV19 and TRBJ2-2, is DGGITQSPKYLFRKEGQNVTLSCEQNLNHDAMYWYRQDPGQGLRLIYYSQIVNDFQKGDIAEGYSVSREKKESFPLTVTSAQKNPTAFYLCASSIQGARAGELFFGEGSRLTVL.

This sequence joins TRBV6-5 and TRBJ1-6; 10 bases are a match to TRBD1. CDR1 and CDR2 from the germline V gene are MNHEY and SVGAGI. The J segment lost 9 bases and the V segment lost 3 bases, leaving 8 bases of the junction unmatched. The CDR3 covers 16 residues. CDR3 sequence (DNA): TGTGCCAGCAGTTATTCGGACAGGGGGTTGTCTTCACCCCTCCACTTT. Amino acids: CASSYSDRGLSSPLHF.

This CDR3 reads CATSREWASANTEAFF. Here the CDR3 DNA reads TGTGCCACCAGCAGAGAATGGGCGTCGGCGAACACTGAAGCTTTCTTT. J is TRBJ1-1 and V is TRBV15, with D unclear. The germline V gene encodes CDR1 LNHNV and CDR2 YYDKDF (reference sequence). The CDR3 runs 16 residues. V lost 0 bases to trimming and J lost 1 base, with 12 bases between them.

This chain joins TRBV5-4 and TRBJ1-2, with 7 bases aligning to TRBD1. The germline V gene encodes CDR1 SGHNT and CDR2 YYREEE (reference sequence). The CDR3 loop spans 16 amino acids. V gave up 4 bases and J gave up 5 bases; unmatched junction bases: 14. For the CDR3, the DNA is TGTGCCAGCAGCCCGCCGGGACAGATCTCGAGGTATGGCTACACCTTC. Encoded protein: CASSPPGQISRYGYTF. The whole variable domain, remainder taken from reference TRBV5-4 and TRBJ1-2, is ETGVTQSPTHLIKTRGQQVTLRCSSQSGHNTVSWYQQALGQGPQFIFQYYREEENGRGNFPPRFSGLQFPNYSSELNVNALELDDSALYLCASSPPGQISRYGYTFGSGTRLTVV.

The chain combines TRBV19 with TRBJ1-5; weak D call: TRBD1 (6 bases). The CDR3 sequence is 16 residues long. V shed 4 bases and J shed 3 bases, with 16 bases lying between them. From germline, CDR1 is LNHDA and CDR2 SQIVND (reference sequence). The CDR3 DNA reads TGTGCCAGTAGTACAGGGCCCAGGGGCCCCAATCAGCCCCAGCATTTT. It encodes CASSTGPRGPNQPQHF.

CDR3 loop: CAWSRDGTGELFF. The DNA of the CDR3 is TGTGCCTGGAGCCGGGACGGGACCGGGGAGCTGTTTTTT. The chain couples TRBV30 to TRBJ2-2, with D perhaps given as TRBD1 or TRBD2 (5 bases each). CDR1 is GTSNPN, CDR2 SVGIG, per germline (reference sequence). The ends were cut back, 3 bases at V and 5 bases at J, with 10 bases in the middle. This CDR3 has 13 residues.

This clonotype was seen a handful of times. The chain joins TRBV6-1 to TRBJ2-3; 8 nucleotides match TRBD2. With V trimmed by 6 bases and J by 1 base, 3 bases remained unmatched. CDR1 is MNHNS and CDR2 is SASEGT in the germline V gene. This CDR3 has 14 amino acids. The CDR3 DNA reads as TGTGCCAGCAGGCGGGGGGCGCGCACAGATACGCAGTATTTT. Protein sequence: CASRRGARTDTQYF.

The rearrangement links TRBV5-6 to TRBJ2-7, with TRBD1 matching over 7 bases. This CDR3 region has 15 residues. Losses at the gene ends were 0 bases for V and 6 bases for J; bases not matched to a gene: 9. CDR1 is SGHDT, CDR2 YYEEEE, per germline. DNA for the CDR3: TGTGCCAGCAGCTTGGGAACAGGGGCTCCTCTCGAGCAGTACTTC. This encodes CASSLGTGAPLEQYF.

The CDR3 sequence is CASSKGLSSYNSPLHF. The CDR3, as DNA: TGTGCCAGCAGCAAAGGACTGAGCTCCTATAATTCACCCCTCCACTTT. V gene TRBV21-1 combines with J gene TRBJ1-6. TRBV21-1 is given as a pseudogene. This CDR3 is 16 amino acids long.

This chain joins TRBV7-9 and TRBJ1-1; D is uncertain. CDR1 and CDR2 (germline): SEHNR, FQNEAQ (reference sequence). The V gene lost 5 bases and the J gene lost 1 base, with 11 bases spanning the gap. The CDR3 spans 14 residues. The CDR3 loop is CASSPSGRNTEAFF. The CDR3, as DNA: TGTGCCAGCAGCCCGTCAGGCAGGAACACTGAAGCTTTCTTT.

J is TRBJ1-1 and V is TRBV12-2. TRBV12-2 is designated a pseudogene. This CDR3 spans 14 amino acids. Here the CDR3 reads CASRLDTKNTEAFF. In nucleotides, the CDR3 is TGTGCAAGTCGCTTAGACACAAAGAACACTGAAGCTTTCTTT.

This chain links TRBV20-1 with TRBJ2-7; 10 bases map to TRBD1. The length of the CDR3 is 13 residues. Germline lookup yields CDR1 DFQATT and CDR2 SNEGSKA (reference sequence). V lost 5 bases and J lost 4; bases outside the gene matches: 5. DNA of the CDR3: TGCAGTGCTCTTAGGGACAGGGGATACGAGCAGTACTTC. Translating it yields CSALRDRGYEQYF.

This clonotype was seen once. This chain links TRBV7-3 with TRBJ1-1; tentatively, D is TRBD1 (6 bases). Germline V gene sequence: CDR1 SGHTA, CDR2 FQGTGA. The CDR3 consists of 14 residues. The V end lost 3 bases, the J end lost 5 bases, and 13 bases lay between the germline ends. Written as DNA, the CDR3 is TGTGCCAGCAGCTTCAGGGGAGGTGGGACTGAAGCTTTCTTT. It specifies CASSFRGGGTEAFF.

This rearrangement joins TRBV2 to TRBJ1-5; D ambiguous. This CDR3 region has 15 residues. The germline CDR1 and CDR2 sequences are SNHLY and FYNNEI. Trimming shortened V by 6 bases and J by 1 base, and 13 bases separated the two germline ends. In nucleotides, the CDR3 is TGTGCCAGCAGCCCATTTAGGGCGAGCAATCAGCCCCAGCATTTT. This sequence encodes CASSPFRASNQPQHF.

The J gene is TRBJ2-3, the V gene TRBV20-1, with 7 bases fitting TRBD1. The CDR3 runs to 15 residues. Trimming cost V 4 bases and J 0 bases; bases outside gene matches: 7. The germline V gene encodes CDR1 DFQATT and CDR2 SNEGSKA (reference sequence). The CDR3 loop is CSATTGEGSTDTQYF. The CDR3 DNA follows: TGCAGTGCTACTACAGGGGAAGGGAGCACAGATACGCAGTATTTT.

The gene calls are TRBV2 and TRBJ2-2; D gene unclear. The CDR3 runs to 14 residues. V lost 1 base, J lost 5 bases, and 8 bases lay in between. From germline, CDR1 is SNHLY and CDR2 FYNNEI. CDR3 nucleotides: TGTGCCAGCAGTGAAGACGCGATGACCGGGGAGCTGTTTTTT. This encodes CASSEDAMTGELFF.

The genes are TRBV24-1 and TRBJ2-5; D may be TRBD2 (6 bases). Germline V gives CDR1 KGHDR, CDR2 SFDVKD. This CDR3 has 17 amino acids. With 1 base removed from V and 0 bases from J, the gap between germline ends came to 14 bases. CDR3: CATSDFNAAGNQETQYF. In nucleotides, the CDR3 is TGTGCCACCAGTGATTTTAATGCGGCGGGGAACCAAGAGACCCAGTACTTC.

V gene TRBV11-2 combines with J gene TRBJ1-6; D ambiguous. This CDR3 region has 16 residues. The germline V and J ends were trimmed by 1 base and 0 bases, with 7 bases remaining between them. Per germline, CDR1 SGHAT and CDR2 FQNNGV. This chain's CDR3 is CASSLAVSSYNSPLHF. In DNA, the CDR3 is TGTGCCAGCAGCTTAGCAGTCAGCTCCTATAATTCACCCCTCCACTTT.